This T cell receptor beta chain comes out of a study of Ad26.COV2.S vaccination and SARS-CoV-2 variants. About the research overall: The donor belonged to the COV1001 Ad26.COV2.S trial arm.

Turning to this clone: Its specificity is not known.

As for treatment: around 19 received Ad26.COV2.S at low or high dose, single or two shots; 5 received placebo; per-sample allocation not given. Collection of samples fell on day 63 after the first vaccine or placebo injection. At a Boston site, the person donating was an adult of 18-55 years. General observations from the study: It is possible that the TCR breadth and depth analyses underestimated the total T cell responses.

The CDR3 contains 13 residues. V gave up 0 bases and J gave up 8 bases, with 10 bases separating them. Germline V lookup: CDR1 MNHEY, CDR2 SVGAGI. Sequenced by immunoSEQ multiplex PCR; TCRdb stores in-frame clones only, minus some. Counted here are 400,000 to 450,000 clones, about 92% occurring once; the ten biggest clones make up about 4.5%. The clonotype originates from a person between 18 and 60 years old who received the Ad26.COV2.S COVID-19 vaccine or a placebo. The V call is TRBV6-5, the J call TRBJ1-2, with D possibly TRBD1 on 5 matching bases. The sample here was peripheral blood, taken in a trial of Ad26.COV2.S vaccine versus placebo. CDR3 sequence (DNA): TGTGCCAGCAGTTACTCGAGCAGGGACGGCTACACCTTC. It specifies CASSYSSRDGYTF.